One sample yielded the 27 T cell receptor beta chains listed below, sequenced in a study of T cells in Graves' hyperthyroidism and ophthalmopathy. RNA transcripts were the template for amplifying TCR beta CDR3 regions. When the TCR CDR3 underwent first-round RT-PCR, the HTBI primer set was used. TCRdb re-analysed the multiplex PCR reads in MiXCR, keeping a single row per CDR3 protein. This table has approximately 430,000 distinct CDR3 sequences, about 15% appearing once. Input material: blood. Every receptor here comes from a man between 18 and 29 years old with Graves' ophthalmopathy.

This chain connects TRBV4-1 to TRBJ1-2; D remains unclear. This CDR3 spans 15 amino acids. V lost 1 base and J lost 0, with 9 bases in between. Germline V gene sequence: CDR1 MGHRA, CDR2 YSYEKL. The CDR3 bases are TGCGCCAGCAGCCAAGGTCGAGGAACTAACTATGGCTACACCTTC. The encoded protein is CASSQGRGTNYGYTF.

The chain has TRBV11-1 and TRBJ2-5; TRBD2 aligns across 9 bases. The V and J ends lost 5 bases and 0 bases, in that order; junction bases with no gene match: 7. The V gene's germline CDR1 is SGHAT and CDR2 FQDESV (reference sequence). The length of the CDR3 is 16 residues. CDR3 amino acids: CASSQQTSGYQETQYF. CDR3 coding DNA: TGTGCCAGCAGCCAGCAGACTAGCGGCTACCAAGAGACCCAGTACTTC.

This clonotype showed up many times. The chain uses TRBV12-3 or TRBV12-4 and TRBJ2-2; perhaps TRBD2 as D (5 bases). The CDR3 runs to 14 residues. V was clipped by 3 bases and J by 4 bases, with 9 bases between them. CDR3 loop: CASSLSGGTGELFF. CDR3 coding DNA: TGTGCCAGCAGTTTGAGCGGCGGCACCGGGGAGCTGTTTTTT.

In this sample, this clonotype turned up many times. The V call is TRBV11-2, the J call TRBJ2-7; 8 positions match TRBD1. After removal of 10 bases from V and 6 bases from J, the junction contained 8 bases not matched to a gene. Germline loops: CDR1 SGHAT, CDR2 FQNNGV. The CDR3 contains 12 residues. CDR3: CATSSTGGEQYF. In DNA, the CDR3 is TGTGCCACCTCGTCTACAGGGGGCGAGCAGTACTTC.

About this clonotype: A much larger clone lies a single base off, so this may be a read error. The V gene is TRBV12-3 or TRBV12-4, the J gene TRBJ2-5; 10 bases agree with TRBD2. The CDR3 loop spans 15 amino acids. The V and J ends lost 4 bases and 4 bases, in that order; junction bases with no gene match: 6. CDR3 bases: TGTGCCAGCAGTTCACCAGCGGGGGGGAGAGAGACCCAGTACTTC. It yields the protein CASSSPAGGRETQYF.

The chain is built from TRBV11-2 and TRBJ2-7, with 14 positions matching TRBD2. Trimming at V came to 5 bases and at J to 0 bases, leaving 9 bases not matched to a gene. This CDR3 comprises 18 residues. Germline loops: CDR1 SGHAT, CDR2 FQNNGV. The CDR3 region has the DNA TGTGCCAGCAGCACCGGGACTAGCGGGAGATGGTACTCCTACGAGCAGTACTTC. Translation: CASSTGTSGRWYSYEQYF.

The rearrangement links TRBV19 to TRBJ1-2; D remains ambiguous. The V gene lost 3 bases and the J gene lost 0 bases, with 8 bases spanning the gap. CDR1 is LNHDA, CDR2 SQIVND, per germline (reference sequence). The CDR3 totals 14 residues. CDR3 sequence: CASSIVSANYGYTF. The CDR3 DNA reads as TGTGCCAGTAGTATTGTCTCAGCTAACTATGGCTACACCTTC.

At least ten counts were recorded for this clonotype. The V gene is TRBV7-9, the J gene TRBJ1-1, with TRBD1 as a possible D gene (6 bases). Trimming shortened V by 4 bases and J by 6 bases, and 18 bases separated the two germline ends. Germline lookup yields CDR1 SEHNR and CDR2 FQNEAQ (reference sequence). The CDR3 length is 15 residues. The CDR3 loop is CASSSGVRRGAEAFF. CDR3 DNA: TGTGCCAGCAGCTCAGGGGTCCGGCGGGGCGCTGAAGCTTTCTTT. The variable domain in full, completed from reference TRBV7-9 and TRBJ1-1, reads DTGVSQNPRHKITKRGQNVTFRCDPISEHNRLYWYRQTLGQGPEFLTYFQNEAQLEKSRLLSDRFSAERPKGSFSTLEIQRTEQGDSAMYLCASSSGVRRGAEAFFGQGTRLTVV.

The chain is built from TRBV28 and TRBJ2-1; 12 bases are shared with TRBD2. V dropped 1 base and J dropped 6; count of bases not matched to a gene: 7. Germline V gene sequence: CDR1 MDHEN, CDR2 SYDVKM. The CDR3 extends over 17 amino acids. The CDR3 region is CASSLLILAGGSNEQFF. In DNA form, the CDR3 reads TGTGCCAGCAGTTTATTGATCCTAGCGGGAGGGAGCAATGAGCAGTTCTTC.

This clonotype was recorded at least ten times. In DNA form, the CDR3 reads TGTGCCAGCTCACCACCGCACACCTATAACACCGGGGAGCTGTTTTTT. Amino acid sequence: CASSPPHTYNTGELFF. This rearrangement joins TRBV18 to TRBJ2-2; no firm D call. The germline gives CDR1 KGHSH, CDR2 LQKENI. This CDR3 has 16 residues. Trimming took 0 bases from V and 2 from J, leaving 10 bases between them.

This clonotype was seen at least ten times. This chain connects TRBV2 to TRBJ2-7; a weak D match, TRBD2 (5 bases). Deletions cut 6 bases from V and 2 bases from J, with 11 bases between. The germline V gene encodes CDR1 SNHLY and CDR2 FYNNEI. The CDR3 contains 13 residues. The CDR3 reads CASRPDWAYEQYF. CDR3 bases: TGTGCCAGCAGACCGGACTGGGCCTACGAGCAGTACTTC.

The gene calls are TRBV5-1 and TRBJ2-2; no definite D call. CDR3 length: 15 residues. Per the germline V gene, CDR1 is SGHRS and CDR2 is YFSETQ. The V and J ends lost 4 bases and 2 bases respectively, with 12 bases between them. In DNA form, the CDR3 reads TGCGCCAGCAGCACTGACTCGATTAACACCGGGGAGCTGTTTTTT. Its translation is CASSTDSINTGELFF.

In the case of this clonotype: A much larger clone sits a single nucleotide away, making a read error possible. This chain uses TRBV6-5 with TRBJ1-5; D unresolved. Germline V gene data show CDR1 as MNHEY and CDR2 as SVGAGI. Trimming left V 4 bases short and J 5 bases short, with 6 bases between. This CDR3 is built from 12 residues. The CDR3 coding sequence is TGTGCCAGCAGTTGCTCTTATCAGCCCCAGCATTTT. As protein: CASSCSYQPQHF.

This clonotype was observed a handful of times. The chain has TRBV9 and TRBJ1-4; D is unclear. Germline V gene data show CDR1 as SGDLS and CDR2 as YYNGEE. This CDR3 spans 15 amino acids. V was cut by 4 bases and J by 13 bases, with 23 bases left in between. CDR3: CASSIRTDAVNGLFF. CDR3 nucleotide sequence: TGTGCCAGCAGCATTCGGACGGACGCCGTGAATGGACTGTTTTTT.

The V and J genes are TRBV27 and TRBJ2-2; 8 bases align to TRBD2. CDR3 length: 16 amino acids. The V gene's germline CDR1 is MNHEY and CDR2 SMNVEV (reference sequence). The V gene end was trimmed by 1 base and the J gene end by 4 bases; junction bases not matched to a gene: 5. CDR3 coding DNA: TGTGCCAGCAGTTTATTAAAGCGGGAGCTCACCGGGGAGCTGTTTTTT. Translating gives CASSLLKRELTGELFF.

This clonotype occurred many times. The chain joins TRBV11-2 to TRBJ2-7, with D perhaps TRBD1 (6 bases). The length of the CDR3 is 14 residues. V shed 1 base and J shed 3 bases, with 10 bases lying between them. CDR1 and CDR2 (germline): SGHAT, FQNNGV. The CDR3 loop is CASSLVGDNYEQYF. The CDR3 nucleotides read TGTGCCAGCAGCTTAGTCGGGGACAACTACGAGCAGTACTTC.

The sample holds many counts of this clonotype. The genes are TRBV28 and TRBJ2-1; 7 nucleotides agree with TRBD1. Looked up from germline, CDR1 is MDHEN and CDR2 is SYDVKM. The length of the CDR3 is 13 residues. The junction had 6 bases not matched to a gene; V was cut back by 5 bases and J by 8 bases. The CDR3 nucleotides read TGTGCCAGCAGTCGTGGGACAGACGATGAGCAGTTCTTC. It codes for CASSRGTDDEQFF.

The rearrangement joins TRBV4-1 to TRBJ1-5; D possibly corresponds to TRBD1 (6 bases). The CDR3 has 16 amino acids. CDR1 is MGHRA, CDR2 YSYEKL, per germline. The germline V and J ends were trimmed by 0 bases and 7 bases, with 16 bases remaining between them. As DNA, the CDR3 is TGCGCCAGCAGCCAAGATCGGAGTTGGGGGCAGCAGCCCCAGCATTTT. Residues: CASSQDRSWGQQPQHF.

There are a few counts of this clonotype. The rearrangement links TRBV29-1 to TRBJ1-2; TRBD1 might be the D (5 bases). This CDR3 is 13 amino acids long. Germline V gene data show CDR1 as SQVTM and CDR2 as ANQGSEA. Trimming stripped 3 bases from V and 3 bases from J, with 11 bases between. The CDR3 sequence: CSVDQGLDYGYTF. The CDR3 DNA follows: TGCAGCGTTGATCAGGGACTCGACTATGGCTACACCTTC.

Only a few counts were recorded for this clonotype. Its ends do not fully match the called genes, so a read error is possible. The J gene is TRBJ2-7, the V gene TRBV5-1, with 8 bases that match TRBD2. This CDR3 has 15 amino acids. CDR1 is SGHRS, CDR2 YFSETQ, per germline. The CDR3 sequence is CASSLETSVSYEQCF. DNA of the CDR3: TGCGCCAGCAGCTTAGAGACTAGCGTCTCCTACGAGCAGTGCTTC.

A few counts support this clonotype. The gene calls are TRBV10-2 and TRBJ2-7, with 10 bases matching TRBD1. Germline V CDR1 and CDR2: WSHSY, SAAADI. The CDR3 consists of 14 residues. The V gene end was trimmed by 7 bases and the J gene end by 6 bases; junction bases not matched to a gene: 9. CDR3 coding DNA: TGCGCCAGCACCGGGACAGGGGCCCTTGGCGAGCAGTACTTC. Translation: CASTGTGALGEQYF.

There are many counts of this clonotype. The chain carries TRBV9 and TRBJ2-3; no definite D call. Germline V CDR1 and CDR2: SGDLS, YYNGEE. The germline V and J ends were trimmed by 0 bases and 0 bases, with 8 bases remaining between them. The CDR3 has 15 amino acids. The CDR3 spells CASSVAGPSTDTQYF. CDR3 DNA: TGTGCCAGCAGCGTAGCGGGCCCAAGCACAGATACGCAGTATTTT.

There are many counts of this clonotype. CDR3 in amino acids: CASSLTSYNEQFF. The CDR3, as DNA: TGTGCCAGCAGCTTAACATCCTACAATGAGCAGTTCTTC. The chain carries TRBV11-2 and TRBJ2-1; unclear D gene. The CDR3 covers 13 residues. V shed 2 bases and J shed 1 base, with 3 bases lying between them. The germline V gene encodes CDR1 SGHAT and CDR2 FQNNGV.

This clonotype was recorded only once. The rearrangement links TRBV7-9 to TRBJ2-7, with D possibly being TRBD1 (6 bases). This CDR3 is 16 amino acids long. V was shortened by 5 bases and J by 3 bases, with 20 bases between the two germline ends. Germline V gene sequence: CDR1 SEHNR, CDR2 FQNEAQ (reference sequence). The CDR3 protein is CASSQGPGTQFYEQYF. DNA for the CDR3: TGTGCCAGCAGCCAAGGCCCCGGGACACAATTCTACGAGCAGTACTTC.

This clonotype was recorded many times. The gene calls are TRBV2 and TRBJ2-3, with D tentatively TRBD1 or TRBD2 (5 bases each). This CDR3 is 17 amino acids long. Germline V gives CDR1 SNHLY, CDR2 FYNNEI. V lost 8 bases, J lost 6 bases, and 27 bases lay in between. The CDR3 spells CASGSGTPRRPRDTQYF. The CDR3 bases are TGTGCCAGCGGCTCCGGGACCCCCAGGCGCCCACGGGATACGCAGTATTTT.

Ten or more counts support this clonotype. J is TRBJ2-5 and V is TRBV11-2, with 7 bases matching TRBD1. CDR1 and CDR2 (germline): SGHAT, FQNNGV. The junction had 9 bases not matched to a gene; V was cut back by 3 bases and J by 5 bases. This CDR3 contains 15 residues. The CDR3 here is CASSFTTYRGETQYF. CDR3 nucleotide sequence: TGTGCCAGCAGCTTCACAACTTACAGGGGTGAGACCCAGTACTTC.

This clonotype has a count of ten or more. The chain carries TRBV6-2 or TRBV6-3 and TRBJ2-1; D possibly uses TRBD1 or TRBD2 (6 bases each). The CDR3 spans 12 residues. Germline V lookup: CDR1 MNHEY, CDR2 SVGEGT. V was clipped by 5 bases and J by 15 bases, with 17 bases between them. The CDR3 region is CASSPRDWGRFF. The CDR3 region has the DNA TGTGCCAGCAGTCCCCGGGACTGGGGGCGGTTCTTC.